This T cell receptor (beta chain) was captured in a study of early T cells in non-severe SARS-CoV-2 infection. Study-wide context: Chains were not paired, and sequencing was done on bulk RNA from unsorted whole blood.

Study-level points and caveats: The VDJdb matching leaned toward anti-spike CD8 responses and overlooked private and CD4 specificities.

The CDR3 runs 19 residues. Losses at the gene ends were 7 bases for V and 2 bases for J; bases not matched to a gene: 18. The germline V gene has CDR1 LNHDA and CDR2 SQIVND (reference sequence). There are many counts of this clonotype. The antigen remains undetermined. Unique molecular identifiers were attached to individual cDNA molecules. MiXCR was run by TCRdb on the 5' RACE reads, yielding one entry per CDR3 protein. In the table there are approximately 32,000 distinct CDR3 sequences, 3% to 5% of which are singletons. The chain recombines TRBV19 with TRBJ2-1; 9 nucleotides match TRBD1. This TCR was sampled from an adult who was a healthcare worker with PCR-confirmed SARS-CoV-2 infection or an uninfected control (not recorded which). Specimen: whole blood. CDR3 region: CASITQGPSTGGTYNEQFF. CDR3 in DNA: TGTGCCAGTATCACCCAGGGGCCTTCGACAGGGGGGACCTACAATGAGCAGTTCTTC.